The count of the clone carrying this TCR beta chain is one. The antigen is undetermined. This sample is drawn from a study of T cell responses to AZD1222 COVID-19 vaccine. Study details: Samples with a second dose at about 4 or about 12 weeks were pooled together.

Study-wide points: Across spike, vaccine-associated CD4 TCRs were found, dominant at 160-218 and 743-854. A mostly white British donor set with more females was recruited, and clonal diversity was possibly underestimated.

This CDR3 comprises 15 residues. Germline V lookup: CDR1 SGDLS, CDR2 YYNGEE. With 2 bases removed from V and 4 bases from J, the gap between germline ends came to 12 bases. Sequencing was performed with immunoSEQ multiplex PCR; in TCRdb, only in-frame clones are kept and a portion is missing. This table has 250,000 or so clones, just over 90% appearing once. V is TRBV9 and J is TRBJ2-2, with D perhaps TRBD1 or TRBD2 (5 bases each). This sequence originates from an adult in good health. Specimen: peripheral blood, collected on day 0 of AZD1222 vaccination. CDR3 in DNA: TGTGCCAGCAGCGTGAGGGGAGTGGGCACCGGGGAGCTGTTTTTT. This sequence encodes CASSVRGVGTGELFF. The variable domain in full, with the rest retrieved from reference TRBV9 and TRBJ2-2, is DSGVTQTPKHLITATGQRVTLRCSPRSGDLSVYWYQQSLDQGLQFLIQYYNGEERAKGNILERFSAQQFPDLHSELNLSSLELGDSALYFCASSVRGVGTGELFFGEGSRLTVL.